This T cell receptor (beta chain) was identified in a study of spatial heterogeneity in lung cancer. As for the study in general: There were consistently more beta-chain sequences detected than alpha-chain sequences.

Study-wide points: Ubiquitous expanded tumor TCRs surfaced in blood more at resection than they did at follow-up.

CDR1 and CDR2 from the germline V gene are MGHDK and SYGVNS. Trimming left V 3 bases short and J 0 bases short, with 8 bases between. The CDR3 is 15 amino acids. The time point denotes: sample taken at primary tumor resection. TCR cDNA molecules each carried a unique molecular identifier. MiXCR, run by TCRdb on the 5' RACE reads, gives a single entry per CDR3 protein. The table records more than 45,000 distinct CDR3 sequences, approximately 5% of them present only once. Remarks on this clonotype: Its antigen is currently unknown.

The chain couples TRBV25-1 to TRBJ2-2; D unclear. Sequences were derived from PBMCs, sampled at surgery. This clonotype was obtained from a male donor with early-stage non-small cell lung cancer. The CDR3 sequence: CASSDTATNTGELFF. The CDR3 bases are TGTGCCAGCAGTGATACAGCAACGAACACCGGGGAGCTGTTTTTT.